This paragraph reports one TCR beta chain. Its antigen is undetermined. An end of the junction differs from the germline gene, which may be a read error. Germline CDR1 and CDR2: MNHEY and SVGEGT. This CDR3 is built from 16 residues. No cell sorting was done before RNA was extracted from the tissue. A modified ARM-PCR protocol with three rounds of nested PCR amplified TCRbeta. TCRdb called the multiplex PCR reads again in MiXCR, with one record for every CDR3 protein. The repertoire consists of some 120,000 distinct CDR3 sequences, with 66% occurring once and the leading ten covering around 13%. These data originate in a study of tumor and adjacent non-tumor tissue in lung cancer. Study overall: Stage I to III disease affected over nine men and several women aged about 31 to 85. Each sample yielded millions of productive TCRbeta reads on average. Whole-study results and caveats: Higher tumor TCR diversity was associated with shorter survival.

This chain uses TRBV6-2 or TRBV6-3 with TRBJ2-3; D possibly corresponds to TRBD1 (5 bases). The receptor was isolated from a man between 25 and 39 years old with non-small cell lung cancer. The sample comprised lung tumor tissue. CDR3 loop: CASSCPRVVRTNTQYF. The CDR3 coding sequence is TGTGCCAGTAGTTGCCCCAGGGTAGTGCGGACAAATACGCAGTATTTT.